A single sample gave rise to the 18 T cell receptor beta chains below, sequenced in a study of cytomegalovirus exposure and HLA in healthy donors. It was with 60 Vbeta and 13 Jbeta primers that the PCR ran. The table came from immunoSEQ multiplex PCR; TCRdb's copy has only in-frame clones and leaves some out. The sample lists about 140,000 clones; 82% were seen once. The sample consisted of PBMCs. Receptors were obtained from a man aged 25-45 years in good health and CMV-seropositive.

The chain links TRBV6-1 to TRBJ1-1; 7 bases are shared with TRBD1. J lost 0 bases, V lost 4 bases, and 11 bases had no gene match. Germline V gene sequence: CDR1 MNHNS, CDR2 SASEGT. This CDR3 is 17 amino acids long. The chain's CDR3 is CASSAQGDSSLNTEAFF. DNA for the CDR3: TGTGCCAGCAGTGCCCAGGGGGACTCCTCGTTGAACACTGAAGCTTTCTTT.

The chain has TRBV27 and TRBJ2-3; D ambiguous. CDR1 is MNHEY and CDR2 is SMNVEV in the germline V gene (reference sequence). The CDR3 totals 12 residues. V was cut by 7 bases and J by 4 bases, with 9 bases left in between. CDR3 loop: CASIFTSDTQYF. The CDR3 DNA is TGTGCCAGCATCTTTACTTCAGATACGCAGTATTTT.

In the case of this clone: In the same sample, other DNA sequences code for this CDR3. This chain connects TRBV7-3 to TRBJ2-3, with 9 bases identical to TRBD1. Germline V lookup: CDR1 SGHTA, CDR2 FQGTGA. The CDR3 sequence is 15 residues long. Trimming took 3 bases from V and 3 from J; bases not matched to a gene: 4. DNA of the CDR3: TGTGCCAGCAGCTTGTCAGGACAGGGGACAGATACGCAGTATTTT. This codes for CASSLSGQGTDTQYF. Full variable domain (remainder filled in from reference TRBV7-3 and TRBJ2-3): GAGVSQTPSNKVTEKGKYVELRCDPISGHTALYWYRQSLGQGPEFLIYFQGTGAADDSGLPNDRFFAVRPEGSVSTLKIQRTERGDSAVYLCASSLSGQGTDTQYFGPGTRLTVL.

This chain connects TRBV6-4 to TRBJ2-3; 14 bases align to TRBD2. J gave up 6 bases and V 2 bases, and 13 bases lay outside the gene matches. This CDR3 is 19 amino acids long. Germline V CDR1 and CDR2: MRHNA, SNTAGT. CDR3 sequence: CASSDNPGLAGGLADTQYF. CDR3 coding DNA: TGTGCCAGCAGTGACAACCCAGGACTAGCGGGGGGCCTGGCGGATACGCAGTATTTT.

The chain employs TRBV7-3 and TRBJ2-1; the D is unclear. The germline V gene has CDR1 SGHTA and CDR2 FQGTGA. With 1 base removed from V and 1 base from J, the gap between germline ends came to 14 bases. This CDR3 is built from 17 residues. The CDR3: CASSLNPPGASYNEQFF. The DNA of the CDR3 is TGTGCCAGCAGCTTAAATCCACCAGGCGCATCCTACAATGAGCAGTTCTTC. The full variable domain, rest sourced from reference TRBV7-3 and TRBJ2-1, is GAGVSQTPSNKVTEKGKYVELRCDPISGHTALYWYRQSLGQGPEFLIYFQGTGAADDSGLPNDRFFAVRPEGSVSTLKIQRTERGDSAVYLCASSLNPPGASYNEQFFGPGTRLTVL.

The rearrangement joins TRBV25-1 to TRBJ2-7; no clear D gene. V was pared by 1 base and J by 0 bases, with 7 bases between. In germline, CDR1 is MGHDK, CDR2 SYGVNS. The CDR3 is 14 residues long. The chain's CDR3 is CASSEWASSYEQYF. The CDR3 DNA sequence: TGTGCCAGCAGTGAATGGGCCAGCTCCTACGAGCAGTACTTC.

The chain joins TRBV5-4 to TRBJ2-3, with 14 nucleotides matching TRBD2. Germline CDR1 reads SGHNT; CDR2 reads YYREEE (reference sequence). The length of the CDR3 is 19 residues. Trimming at V came to 4 bases and at J to 0 bases, leaving 10 bases not matched to a gene. As DNA, the CDR3 is TGTGCCAGCAGCGGGGGACTAGCGGGGGCCCGGCCTAGCACAGATACGCAGTATTTT. Encoded protein: CASSGGLAGARPSTDTQYF.

V and J are TRBV28 and TRBJ2-7; TRBD2 is a possible D gene (6 bases). CDR3 size: 15 residues. Looked up from germline, CDR1 is MDHEN and CDR2 is SYDVKM. V lost 3 bases and J 0 bases, leaving 12 bases between the germline ends. In DNA, the CDR3 is TGTGCCAGCAGTTTGGAGGGGACGAGCTCCTACGAGCAGTACTTC. Protein product: CASSLEGTSSYEQYF.

As DNA, the CDR3 is TGTGCCAGCATTGCTCCCGGGAACACTGAAGCTTTCTTT. Its translation: CASIAPGNTEAFF. This rearrangement joins TRBV6-5 to TRBJ1-1; D is uncertain. The germline V gene has CDR1 MNHEY and CDR2 SVGAGI. The CDR3 is 13 residues long. V lost 7 bases and J 1 base, leaving 10 bases between the germline ends.

The genes are TRBV5-4 and TRBJ2-1, with 8 bases lining up with TRBD1. The CDR3 covers 14 residues. CDR1 is SGHNT, CDR2 YYREEE, per germline (reference sequence). Germline trimming cut 4 bases from V and 6 bases from J; bases unmatched to any gene: 6. The CDR3: CASSPQGAANEQFF. CDR3 DNA: TGTGCCAGCAGCCCGCAGGGGGCTGCCAATGAGCAGTTCTTC.

The chain uses TRBV5-1 and TRBJ2-1, with 13 bases fitting TRBD2. Germline trimming cut 1 base from V and 5 bases from J; bases unmatched to any gene: 6. The CDR3 is 17 amino acids. Germline loops: CDR1 SGHRS, CDR2 YFSETQ. The CDR3 DNA follows: TGCGCCAGCAGCTTGACTAGCGGGGGGGGCCCGGACAATGAGCAGTTCTTC. It yields the protein CASSLTSGGGPDNEQFF.

J is TRBJ2-4 and V is TRBV27, with no clear D. Per the germline V gene, CDR1 is MNHEY and CDR2 is SMNVEV (reference sequence). V was clipped by 5 bases and J by 4 bases, with 18 bases between them. CDR3 length: 16 residues. Written as DNA, the CDR3 is TGTGCCAGCAGTCCCCGTTTGCGACTGGAAAAAAACATTCAGTACTTC. It is translated as CASSPRLRLEKNIQYF.

The CDR3 region is CASSLNPGEETQYF. DNA for the CDR3: TGTGCCAGCAGCTTAAATCCAGGGGAAGAGACCCAGTACTTC. V gene TRBV11-3 combines with J gene TRBJ2-5, with a possible D match to TRBD1 (6 bases). This CDR3 is 14 amino acids long. Deletions cut 2 bases from V and 3 bases from J, with 10 bases between. Germline assignment: CDR1 SGHNT and CDR2 YENEEA.

This chain joins TRBV6-5 and TRBJ2-7, with a weak D call TRBD1 (7 bases). V was trimmed by 6 bases and J by 1 base, leaving 13 bases between them. The CDR3 extends over 14 amino acids. The germline V gene encodes CDR1 MNHEY and CDR2 SVGAGI. The CDR3 sequence: CASSPQGGSYEQYF. The CDR3 coding sequence is TGTGCCAGCAGCCCCCAGGGGGGATCCTACGAGCAGTACTTC.

The chain couples TRBV30 to TRBJ1-5, with D unresolved. Germline CDR1 and CDR2: GTSNPN and SVGIG (reference sequence). This CDR3 spans 13 amino acids. Trimming took off 1 base at V and 4 bases at J, with 8 bases between the two ends. CDR3: CAWSGSVNQPQHF. The CDR3 coding sequence is TGTGCCTGGAGTGGGTCAGTTAATCAGCCCCAGCATTTT.

This clone was picked up a small number of times. The chain employs TRBV6-6 and TRBJ2-3; no clear D gene. The V gene lost 8 bases and the J gene lost 4 bases, with 7 bases spanning the gap. The CDR3 is made up of 11 amino acids. Germline CDR1 is MNHNY and CDR2 is SVGAGI (reference sequence). In DNA form, the CDR3 reads TGTGCCAGCGCTCGCGCAGATACGCAGTATTTT. Translating gives CASARADTQYF.

The rearrangement uses TRBV27 and TRBJ1-5; D might be TRBD1 (5 bases). The ends were cut back, 7 bases at V and 1 base at J, with 17 bases in the middle. This CDR3 region has 16 residues. Germline V lookup: CDR1 MNHEY, CDR2 SMNVEV (reference sequence). CDR3 sequence reads: CASKGGGGDSNQPQHF. The CDR3 bases are TGTGCCAGCAAGGGCGGCGGGGGGGACAGCAATCAGCCCCAGCATTTT.

This clone was seen only a few times. The gene calls are TRBV29-1 and TRBJ2-7; tentative D call: TRBD1 (6 bases). This CDR3 is 12 amino acids long. Trimming cost V 4 bases and J 5 bases, with 12 bases left between them. The germline V gene has CDR1 SQVTM and CDR2 ANQGSEA. CDR3 bases: TGCAGCGTTGTGGGGGCATGGCACGAGCAGTACTTC. Translated, it gives CSVVGAWHEQYF.